This T cell receptor beta chain was documented in a study of response to subunit inactivated influenza vaccine. The ends were cut back, 5 bases at V and 1 base at J, with 12 bases in the middle. The CDR3 runs 15 residues. TCRdb re-derived calls from the RT-PCR reads in MiXCR, one entry per CDR3 protein. The sample has about 480,000 distinct CDR3 sequences; approximately 11% are singletons. This clonotype was observed many times. The source of this sequence is a man aged 45-60 years who received an inactivated influenza vaccine. The material was PBMCs from blood, obtained about 40 days after vaccination. The V call is TRBV12-3 or TRBV12-4, the J call TRBJ2-1, with D unresolved. The CDR3 is CASSGTGGSYNEQFF. The CDR3 DNA reads as TGTGCCAGCAGTGGCACCGGCGGATCCTACAATGAGCAGTTCTTC.